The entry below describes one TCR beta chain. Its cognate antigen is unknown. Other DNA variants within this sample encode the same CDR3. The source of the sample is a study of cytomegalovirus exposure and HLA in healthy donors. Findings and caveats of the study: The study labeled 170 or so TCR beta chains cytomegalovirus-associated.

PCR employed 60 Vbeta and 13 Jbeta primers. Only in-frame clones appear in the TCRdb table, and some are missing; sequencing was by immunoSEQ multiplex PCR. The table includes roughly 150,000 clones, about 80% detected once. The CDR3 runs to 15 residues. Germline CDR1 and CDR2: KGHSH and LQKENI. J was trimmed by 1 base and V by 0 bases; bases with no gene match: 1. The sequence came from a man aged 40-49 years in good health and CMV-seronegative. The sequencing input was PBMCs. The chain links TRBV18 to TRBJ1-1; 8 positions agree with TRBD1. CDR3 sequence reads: CASSPPGQGNTEAFF. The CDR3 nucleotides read TGTGCCAGCTCACCACCAGGACAGGGGAACACTGAAGCTTTCTTT.